The rows below give T cell receptor beta chains drawn from one sample of a study of a mutant IDH1 vaccine in newly diagnosed glioma. Antigens for these TCRs are unknown. Generated by immunoSEQ multiplex PCR, the TCRdb table keeps only in-frame clones and is missing some. The sample includes around 65,000 clones, 80% to 85% of them seen just once. The input for sequencing was PBMCs, taken from a glioma patient whose treatment included an IDH1 peptide vaccine. The receptors derive from a man under 40 with glioma. CDR3s include the opening cysteine and the closing phenylalanine or tryptophan. Fields, in order: CDR3 protein, CDR3 DNA, clone size, V gene, D gene, J gene. D genes are given only for firm matches. Only some rows state a clone size, as once, few, many or a class for expanded clones.

CDR3: CASSVGLNTEAFF
DNA: TGTGCCAGCAGCGTGGGATTGAACACTGAAGCTTTCTTT
size: .
V: TRBV5-6
D: .
J: TRBJ1-1

CDR3: CASSVTSLVGEEQFF
DNA: TGTGCCAGCAGCGTGACCAGTCTCGTTGGGGAGGAGCAGTTCTTC
size: .
V: TRBV9
D: .
J: TRBJ2-1

CDR3: CASSEVRGRNEQFF
DNA: TGTGCCAGCAGTGAAGTCAGGGGTCGGAATGAGCAGTTCTTC
size: .
V: TRBV6-1
D: .
J: TRBJ2-1

CDR3: CASSKGTGLGSPLHF
DNA: TGTGCCAGCAGCAAAGGGACAGGGCTTGGTTCACCCCTCCACTTT
size: .
V: TRBV7-9
D: TRBD1
J: TRBJ1-6

CDR3: CSVGRDSDSQYF
DNA: TGCAGCGTTGGGAGGGACAGCGATTCCCAGTACTTC
size: .
V: TRBV29-1
D: .
J: TRBJ2-5

CDR3: CASSLIGETQYF
DNA: TGTGCCAGCAGCTTAATCGGAGAGACCCAGTACTTC
size: .
V: TRBV11-2
D: .
J: TRBJ2-5

CDR3: CASSTEAGGLSDTQYF
DNA: TGTGCCAGTAGCACCGAAGCGGGGGGGCTTTCAGATACGCAGTATTTT
size: once
V: TRBV19
D: TRBD2
J: TRBJ2-3

CDR3: CASTIDRGQNTEAFF
DNA: TGTGCCAGCACCATAGACAGGGGGCAGAACACTGAAGCTTTCTTT
size: .
V: TRBV6-5
D: TRBD1
J: TRBJ1-1

CDR3: CASIRGNTEAFF
DNA: TGTGCCAGCATCCGGGGAAACACTGAAGCTTTCTTT
size: few
V: TRBV6-6
D: .
J: TRBJ1-1

CDR3: CASSPRGVRENTEAFF
DNA: TGCGCCAGCAGCCCTCGGGGGGTAAGGGAGAACACTGAAGCTTTCTTT
size: .
V: TRBV5-1
D: .
J: TRBJ1-1

CDR3: CASSSYPGDVEYEQYF
DNA: TGTGCCAGCAGTTCTTACCCCGGGGACGTAGAATACGAGCAGTACTTC
size: .
V: TRBV28
D: .
J: TRBJ2-7

CDR3: CASRTASLSYEQYF
DNA: TGTGCCAGCAGAACGGCCTCCCTCTCCTACGAGCAGTACTTC
size: few
V: TRBV27
D: .
J: TRBJ2-7

CDR3: CASSPPGSGSYEQYF
DNA: TGTGCCAGCTCACCACCGGGTAGCGGGAGCTACGAGCAGTACTTC
size: .
V: TRBV18
D: TRBD2
J: TRBJ2-7

CDR3: CASSRRGGPQKLFF
DNA: TGTGCCAGCAGTCGACGAGGGGGACCCCAAAAACTGTTTTTT
size: .
V: TRBV27
D: .
J: TRBJ1-4